This TCR beta chain stems from a study of T cells after yellow fever vaccination (dated 2019 in TCRdb). General notes on the study: The SMART-Seq v4 Ultra Low Input RNA kit was used to prepare libraries from fractions with low cell numbers. Blood was drawn at multiple timepoints before and after primary and secondary immunization, with bulk PBMC replicates and cell subsets isolated. To track T-cell clones before and after primary and booster YFV17D yellow fever vaccination, bulk TCR alpha and beta repertoires were sequenced longitudinally. Two healthy male donors, one aged 18 to 30 and one aged 30 to 40 years, were included in the cohort. Beyond this particular receptor, the publication reports: Compared with the primary T-cell response, the secondary T-cell response was weaker but faster, peaking on day 5 rather than day 15. FACS-sorted repertoires could contain abundant contaminating clonotypes from the bulk population, so computational filtering was required. A small fraction of clonotypes showed up in both the CD4 and CD8 compartments, probably as a result of convergent recombination. After the booster, most of the clones that had expanded following primary vaccination were detected again (roughly 97% of CD4 and around nine tenths of CD8), which suggests that memory was broadly maintained. Because the study included only two donors, the extent to which the findings can be generalized is limited.

Sequencing took place on an Illumina NovaSeq 6000. TCR cDNA was synthesized by 5'RACE template switching, through which a universal primer site and unique molecular identifiers were introduced. Priming for cDNA synthesis came from both the TCR alpha and TCR beta constant segments. Library amplification used two PCR steps, and the second PCR step added sample barcodes and sequencing adapters. Sequencing of libraries was performed on Illumina HiSeq 2500 (2x100 bp) or NovaSeq (2x150 bp). In the authors' own workflow: Demultiplexing of reads and collapsing into UMI consensus sequences were performed with MIGEC, and V(D)J alignment was carried out with MiXCR. Using edgeR on replicate PBMC samples, clonotypes were called vaccine-responding if FDR was below 0.01 and the log2 fold change was above 5 up to day 15. Each bulk clonotype received a CD4 or CD8 identity based on whether the sequenced CD4 or CD8 repertoire contained that clonotype at higher abundance. TCRdb redid the processing of the public reads, applying fastp at Q25 and MiXCR, and retained in-frame beta chains. Every CDR3 protein is listed once, alongside the most common genes and DNA of its rows. TCRdb's processing, not the study's, gives the V and J calls here. This sample lists about 330,000 distinct CDR3 sequences; roughly 3.9% were detected once. Of the sample, approximately 23% is held by the ten largest clones.

The treatment or condition label of this sample denotes: live attenuated yellow fever vaccine strain. At each blood-draw timepoint, two biological replicates of bulk PBMCs were collected. PBMCs were isolated from peripheral blood using a standard Ficoll-Paque protocol. RNA was extracted with TriZol from bulk PBMCs, CD4 and CD8 fractions, and dextramer-positive and dextramer-negative fractions. This clonotype showed up just a few times. The specificity of this receptor is unknown. One base away there is no much larger clone; base qualities are not given. The CDR3, cysteine through phenylalanine, is 14 amino acids long. CDR3 DNA is the only sequence kept; it has 42 bases, read in frame from the first base. Taken from the germline V gene (reference sequence), the CDR1 and CDR2 loops are SEHNR and FQNEAQ. V lost 4 bases and J lost 1 base, and the count of bases not matched to a germline gene is 2.

The sequencing used PBMCs, collected 5 days after the yellow fever booster vaccination. This receptor was taken from a man between 18 and 29 years old who received the YFV17D yellow fever vaccine. The chain uses TRBV7-9 and TRBJ1-1; 8 bases in the junction line up with TRBD1. At the DNA level, the sequence is TGTGCCAGCAGCTCAGGGGGCTGGAACACTGAAGCTTTCTTT. Its translation is CASSSGGWNTEAFF.